This TCR beta chain was found in a study of CD8 T cells in Susac syndrome. CDR1 and CDR2 (germline): LGHDT, YNNKEL (reference sequence). Trimming removed 4 bases from V and 5 bases from J; junction bases left unmatched: 7. CDR3 length: 17 amino acids. Random hexamers served to reverse transcribe roughly 0.45 to 1 ug RNA. TCRdb recomputed calls from the immunoSEQ multiplex PCR reads with MiXCR, one row per CDR3 protein. The repertoire holds approximately 170,000 distinct CDR3 sequences, under 95% seen once, with around 0.075% in the top ten. The sample comprised CD4+ T cells from PBMCs. The source is a human donor in good health. V is TRBV3-1 and J is TRBJ2-3; 15 positions agree with TRBD2. DNA of the CDR3: TGTGCCAGCAGCCTCGGACTAGCGGGAGGGCCAATAGATACGCAGTATTTT. This translates into CASSLGLAGGPIDTQYF.